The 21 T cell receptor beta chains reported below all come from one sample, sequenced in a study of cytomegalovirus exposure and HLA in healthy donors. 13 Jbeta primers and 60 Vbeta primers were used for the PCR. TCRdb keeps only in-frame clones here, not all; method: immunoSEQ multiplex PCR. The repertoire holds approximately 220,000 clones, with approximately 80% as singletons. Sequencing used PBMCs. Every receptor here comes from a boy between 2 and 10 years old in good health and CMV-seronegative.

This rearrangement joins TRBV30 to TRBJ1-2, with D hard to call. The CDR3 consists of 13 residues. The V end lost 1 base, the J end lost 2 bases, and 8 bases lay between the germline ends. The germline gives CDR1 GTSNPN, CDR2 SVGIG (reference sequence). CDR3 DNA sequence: TGTGCCTGGAGTGGCGGAGGGAACTATGGCTACACCTTC. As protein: CAWSGGGNYGYTF.

The DNA of the CDR3 is TGTGCCAGCTCACGGGGGACAAGCCCTAACTATGGCTACACCTTC. Amino acid sequence: CASSRGTSPNYGYTF. This sequence joins TRBV18 and TRBJ1-2, with TRBD1 as a possible D gene (6 bases). V gave up 4 bases and J gave up 0 bases, with 12 bases separating them. The length of the CDR3 is 15 residues. Germline V gene sequence: CDR1 KGHSH, CDR2 LQKENI. The whole variable domain, filled in from reference TRBV18 and TRBJ1-2, reads NAGVMQNPRHLVRRRGQEARLRCSPMKGHSHVYWYRQLPEEGLKFMVYLQKENIIDESGMPKERFSAEFPKEGPSILRIQQVVRGDSAAYFCASSRGTSPNYGYTFGSGTRLTVV.

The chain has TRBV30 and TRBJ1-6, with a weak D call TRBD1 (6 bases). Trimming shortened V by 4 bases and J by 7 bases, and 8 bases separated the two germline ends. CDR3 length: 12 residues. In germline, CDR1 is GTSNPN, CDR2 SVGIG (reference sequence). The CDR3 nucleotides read TGTGCCTGGAACAGGGAAAATTCACCCCTCCACTTT. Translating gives CAWNRENSPLHF.

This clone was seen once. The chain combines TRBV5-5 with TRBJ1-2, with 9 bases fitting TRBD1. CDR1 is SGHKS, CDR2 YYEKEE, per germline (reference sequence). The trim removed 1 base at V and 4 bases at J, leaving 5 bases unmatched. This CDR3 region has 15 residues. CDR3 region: CASSLSGTGPYGYTF. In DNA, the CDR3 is TGTGCCAGCAGCTTGAGCGGGACAGGGCCCTATGGCTACACCTTC.

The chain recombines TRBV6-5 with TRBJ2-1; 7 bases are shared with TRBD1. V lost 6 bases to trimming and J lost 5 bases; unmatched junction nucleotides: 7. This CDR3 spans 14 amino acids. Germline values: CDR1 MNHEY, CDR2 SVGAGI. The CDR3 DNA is TGTGCCAGCAGAGGGGACAGCCGTGACAATGAGCAGTTCTTC. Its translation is CASRGDSRDNEQFF.

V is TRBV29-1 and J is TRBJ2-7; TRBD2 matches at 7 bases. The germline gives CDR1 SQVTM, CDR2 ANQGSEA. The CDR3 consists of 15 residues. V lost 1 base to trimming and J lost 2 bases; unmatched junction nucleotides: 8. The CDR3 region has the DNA TGCAGCGTTGAAGTAGGCGCTAGCGGTACCTACGAGCAGTACTTC. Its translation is CSVEVGASGTYEQYF.

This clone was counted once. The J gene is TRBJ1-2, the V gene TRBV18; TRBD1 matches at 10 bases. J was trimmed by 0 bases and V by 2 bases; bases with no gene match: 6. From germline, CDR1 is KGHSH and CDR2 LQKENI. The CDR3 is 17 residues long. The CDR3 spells CASSPGTGEGANYGYTF. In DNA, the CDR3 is TGTGCCAGCTCACCAGGGACAGGGGAAGGGGCTAACTATGGCTACACCTTC.

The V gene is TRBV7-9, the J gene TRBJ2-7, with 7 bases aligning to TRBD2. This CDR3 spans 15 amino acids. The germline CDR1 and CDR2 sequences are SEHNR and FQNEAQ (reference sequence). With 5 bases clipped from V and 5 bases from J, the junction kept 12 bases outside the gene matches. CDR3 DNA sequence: TGTGCCAGCAGCCCCTCGATGTCTAGCGGTGACGAGCAGTACTTC. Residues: CASSPSMSSGDEQYF.

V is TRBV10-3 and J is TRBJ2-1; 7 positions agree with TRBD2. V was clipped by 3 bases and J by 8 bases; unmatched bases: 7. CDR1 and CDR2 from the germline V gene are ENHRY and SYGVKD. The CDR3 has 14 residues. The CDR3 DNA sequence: TGTGCCATCAGTGACGGGAGGAAAGCGGATGAGCAGTTCTTC. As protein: CAISDGRKADEQFF.

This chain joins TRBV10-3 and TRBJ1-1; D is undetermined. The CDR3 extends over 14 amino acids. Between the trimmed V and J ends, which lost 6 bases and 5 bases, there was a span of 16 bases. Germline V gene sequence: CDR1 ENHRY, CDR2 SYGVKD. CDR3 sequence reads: CAISPDGKGTEAFF. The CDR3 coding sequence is TGTGCCATCAGCCCGGACGGGAAAGGAACTGAAGCTTTCTTT.

CDR3 amino acids: CASREGASYNEQFF. The CDR3 coding sequence is TGTGCCAGCAGGGAGGGGGCCTCCTACAATGAGCAGTTCTTC. The chain couples TRBV13 to TRBJ2-1; possibly TRBD1 for D (7 bases). Trimming cost V 6 bases and J 0 bases, with 9 bases left between them. The CDR3 extends over 14 amino acids. The germline gives CDR1 PRHDT, CDR2 FYEKMQ (reference sequence).

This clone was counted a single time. In DNA form, the CDR3 reads TGTGCCAGCAGCCCCTGGACAGGGGGCGATGGCTACACCTTC. Translated, it gives CASSPWTGGDGYTF. The rearrangement links TRBV9 to TRBJ1-2, with 11 bases aligning to TRBD1. V lost 4 bases and J lost 6; bases outside the gene matches: 5. The CDR3 extends over 14 amino acids. Germline V gives CDR1 SGDLS, CDR2 YYNGEE.

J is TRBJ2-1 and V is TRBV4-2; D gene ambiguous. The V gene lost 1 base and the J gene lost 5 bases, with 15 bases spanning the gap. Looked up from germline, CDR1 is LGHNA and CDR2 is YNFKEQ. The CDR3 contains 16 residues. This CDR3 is CASSQVSEKRNNEQFF. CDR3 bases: TGTGCCAGCAGCCAAGTCTCGGAGAAAAGAAACAATGAGCAGTTCTTC.

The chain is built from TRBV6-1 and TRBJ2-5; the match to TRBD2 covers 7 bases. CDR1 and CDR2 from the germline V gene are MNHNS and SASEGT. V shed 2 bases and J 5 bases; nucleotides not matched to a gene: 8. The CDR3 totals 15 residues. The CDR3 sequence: CASSEMWREWETQYF. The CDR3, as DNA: TGTGCCAGCAGTGAAATGTGGCGGGAGTGGGAGACCCAGTACTTC.

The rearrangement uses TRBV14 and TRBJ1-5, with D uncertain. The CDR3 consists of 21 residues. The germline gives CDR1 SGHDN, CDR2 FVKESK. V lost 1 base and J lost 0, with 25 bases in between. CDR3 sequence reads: CASSQGLPDAGRSHSNQPQHF. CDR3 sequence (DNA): TGTGCCAGCAGCCAAGGACTGCCCGACGCGGGCAGATCACATAGCAATCAGCCCCAGCATTTT.

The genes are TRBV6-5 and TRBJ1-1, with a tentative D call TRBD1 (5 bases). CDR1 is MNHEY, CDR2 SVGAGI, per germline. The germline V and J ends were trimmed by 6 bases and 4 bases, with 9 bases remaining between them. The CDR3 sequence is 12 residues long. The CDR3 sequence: CASRRQSTEAFF. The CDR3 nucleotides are TGTGCCAGCAGACGACAGAGCACTGAAGCTTTCTTT.

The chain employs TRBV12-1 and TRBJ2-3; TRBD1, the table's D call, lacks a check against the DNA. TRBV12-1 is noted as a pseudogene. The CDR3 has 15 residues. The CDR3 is CASSLGTGGTDTQYF. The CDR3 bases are TGTGCCAGCAGCTTAGGGACAGGGGGCACAGATACGCAGTATTTT.

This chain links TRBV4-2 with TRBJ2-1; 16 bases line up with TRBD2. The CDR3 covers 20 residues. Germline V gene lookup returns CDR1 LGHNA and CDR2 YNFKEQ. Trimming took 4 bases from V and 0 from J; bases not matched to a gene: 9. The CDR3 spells CASSLRPGLAGGFSYNEQFF. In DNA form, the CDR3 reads TGTGCCAGCAGCCTTCGACCGGGACTAGCGGGAGGGTTCTCCTACAATGAGCAGTTCTTC.

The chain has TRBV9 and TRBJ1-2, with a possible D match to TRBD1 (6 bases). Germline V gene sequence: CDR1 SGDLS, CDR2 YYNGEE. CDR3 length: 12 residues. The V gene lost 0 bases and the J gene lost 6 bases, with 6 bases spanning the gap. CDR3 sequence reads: CASSVGQDGYTF. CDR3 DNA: TGTGCCAGCAGCGTAGGACAGGATGGCTACACCTTC.

The CDR3 sequence is CASSYMAVSTDTQYF. The CDR3 region has the DNA TGTGCCAGCAGTTACATGGCAGTTAGCACAGATACGCAGTATTTT. The genes are TRBV6-5 and TRBJ2-3; D remains unclear. The CDR3 has 15 residues. The V gene lost 2 bases and the J gene lost 0 bases, with 9 bases spanning the gap. The germline gives CDR1 MNHEY, CDR2 SVGAGI.

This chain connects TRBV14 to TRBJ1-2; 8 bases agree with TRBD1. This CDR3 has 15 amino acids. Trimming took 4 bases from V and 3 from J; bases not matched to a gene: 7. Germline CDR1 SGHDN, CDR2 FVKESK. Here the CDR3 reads CASSPTGVGYYGYTF. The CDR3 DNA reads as TGTGCCAGCAGCCCGACAGGGGTGGGGTACTATGGCTACACCTTC.